This T cell receptor beta chain was obtained from a study of cytomegalovirus exposure and HLA in healthy donors. Regarding the study as a whole: Rarity held for most TCR sequences, but there were some public TCRs that occurred in many donors. CMV antigen specificity of a few CMV-associated chains was confirmed in vitro.

This CDR3 spans 14 amino acids. V was shortened by 0 bases and J by 10 bases, with 13 bases between the two germline ends. Germline CDR1 SGHRS, CDR2 YFSETQ. Sequencing used immunoSEQ multiplex PCR; TCRdb keeps in-frame clones, though not all of them. The repertoire holds approximately 160,000 clones, with almost 85% as singletons. This clone was seen repeatedly, ten times or more. Its antigen is still unknown. The clonotype originates from a man aged 30 to 45 in good health and CMV-seropositive. The chain has TRBV5-1 and TRBJ1-4, with a possible D match to TRBD1 (6 bases). The sample taken for sequencing was PBMCs. The CDR3 DNA sequence: TGCGCCAGCAGCTTGGAGTCCCAAGGGGGAAAACTGTTTTTT. Translation: CASSLESQGGKLFF.